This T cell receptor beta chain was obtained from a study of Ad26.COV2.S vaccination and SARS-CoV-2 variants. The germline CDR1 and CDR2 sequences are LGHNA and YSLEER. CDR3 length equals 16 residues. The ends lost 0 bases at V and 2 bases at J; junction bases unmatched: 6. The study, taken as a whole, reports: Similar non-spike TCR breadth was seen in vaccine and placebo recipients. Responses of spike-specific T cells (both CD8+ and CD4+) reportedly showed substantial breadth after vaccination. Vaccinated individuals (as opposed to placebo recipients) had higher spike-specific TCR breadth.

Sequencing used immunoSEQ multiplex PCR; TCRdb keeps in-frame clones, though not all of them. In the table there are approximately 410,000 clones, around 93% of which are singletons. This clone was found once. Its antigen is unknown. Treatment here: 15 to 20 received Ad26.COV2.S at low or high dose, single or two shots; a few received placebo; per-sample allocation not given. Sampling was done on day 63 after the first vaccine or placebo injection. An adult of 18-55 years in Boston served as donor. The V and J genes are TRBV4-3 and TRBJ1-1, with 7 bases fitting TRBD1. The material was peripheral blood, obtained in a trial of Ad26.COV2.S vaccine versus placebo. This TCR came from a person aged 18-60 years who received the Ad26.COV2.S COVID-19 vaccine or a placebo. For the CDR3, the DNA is TGCGCCAGCAGCCAAGATGGGAGACAGGGAAACACTGAAGCTTTCTTT. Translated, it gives CASSQDGRQGNTEAFF.